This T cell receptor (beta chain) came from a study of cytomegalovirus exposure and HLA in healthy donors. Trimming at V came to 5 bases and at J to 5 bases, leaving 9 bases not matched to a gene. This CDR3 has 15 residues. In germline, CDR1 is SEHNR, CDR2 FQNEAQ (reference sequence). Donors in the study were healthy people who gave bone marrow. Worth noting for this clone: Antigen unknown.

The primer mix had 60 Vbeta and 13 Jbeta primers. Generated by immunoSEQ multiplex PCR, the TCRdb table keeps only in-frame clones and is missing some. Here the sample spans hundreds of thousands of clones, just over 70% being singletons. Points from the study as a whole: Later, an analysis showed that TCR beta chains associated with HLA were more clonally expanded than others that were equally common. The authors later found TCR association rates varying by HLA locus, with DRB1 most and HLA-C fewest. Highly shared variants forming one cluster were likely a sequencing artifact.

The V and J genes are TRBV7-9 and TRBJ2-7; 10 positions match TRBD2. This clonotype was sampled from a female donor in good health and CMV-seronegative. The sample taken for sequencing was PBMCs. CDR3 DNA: TGTGCCAGCAGCCCAAGCGGGAGCGGGAGGGACGAGCAGTACTTC. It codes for CASSPSGSGRDEQYF.